This T cell receptor (beta chain) was sequenced during a study of blood T cell repertoires in COVID-19. Overall study: Spain, Italy and the United States supplied samples that represented acute and convalescent COVID-19. PBMCs, B-cell-depleted T cells, or T cells were the source of the cDNA or gDNA that made up the material.

Libraries were prepared by immunoSEQ multiplex PCR; TCRdb keeps only in-frame clonotypes and omits some of them. The sample holds 130,000 to 150,000 clones, approximately 80% seen once. This TCR was recovered from a woman aged 45-60 years with acute or convalescent COVID-19. The source material was peripheral blood.

The CDR3 here is CASSLEGNSPLHF. In DNA, the CDR3 is TGTGCCAGCAGTTTAGAGGGGAATTCACCCCTCCACTTT. The J gene is TRBJ1-6, the V gene TRBV12-3 or TRBV12-4, with D tentatively TRBD1 (5 bases). CDR3 length: 13 residues. V lost 1 base to trimming and J lost 7 bases, with 5 bases between them.